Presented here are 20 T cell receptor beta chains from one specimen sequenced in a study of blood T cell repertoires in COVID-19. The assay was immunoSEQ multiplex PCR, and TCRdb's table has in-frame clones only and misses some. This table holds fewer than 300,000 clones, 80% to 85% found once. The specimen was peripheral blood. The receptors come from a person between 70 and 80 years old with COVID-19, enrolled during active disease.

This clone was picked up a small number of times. DNA for the CDR3: TGTGCCAGCAGTCCCCGGGACAGGGTGGCCTATGGCTACACCTTC. This codes for CASSPRDRVAYGYTF. The rearrangement links TRBV28 to TRBJ1-2; 9 bases match TRBD1. The CDR3 has 15 amino acids. Germline loops: CDR1 MDHEN, CDR2 SYDVKM. J was trimmed by 4 bases and V by 5 bases; bases with no gene match: 8.

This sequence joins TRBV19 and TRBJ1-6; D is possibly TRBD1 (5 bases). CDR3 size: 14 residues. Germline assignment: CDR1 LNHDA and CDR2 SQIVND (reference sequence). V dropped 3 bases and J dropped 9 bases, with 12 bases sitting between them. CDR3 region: CASSISGFASPLHF. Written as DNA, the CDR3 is TGTGCCAGTAGTATCTCAGGGTTTGCTTCACCCCTCCACTTT.

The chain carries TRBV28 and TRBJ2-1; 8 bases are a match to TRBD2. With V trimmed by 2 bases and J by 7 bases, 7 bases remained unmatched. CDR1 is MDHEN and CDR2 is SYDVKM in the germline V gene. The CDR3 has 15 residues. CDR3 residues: CASSLAGTSVNEQFF. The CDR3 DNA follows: TGTGCCAGCAGTTTAGCCGGGACTAGTGTAAATGAGCAGTTCTTC. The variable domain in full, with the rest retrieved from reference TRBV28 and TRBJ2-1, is DVKVTQSSRYLVKRTGEKVFLECVQDMDHENMFWYRQDPGLGLRLIYFSYDVKMKEKGDIPEGYSVSREKKERFSLILESASTNQTSMYLCASSLAGTSVNEQFFGPGTRLTVL.

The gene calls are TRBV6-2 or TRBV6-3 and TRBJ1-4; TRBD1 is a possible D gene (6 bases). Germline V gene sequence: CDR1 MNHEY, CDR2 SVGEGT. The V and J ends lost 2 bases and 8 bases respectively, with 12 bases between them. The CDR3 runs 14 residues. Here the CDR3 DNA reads TGTGCCAGCAGTTACCAGGGGCCCAGGGAAAAACTGTTTTTT. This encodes CASSYQGPREKLFF.

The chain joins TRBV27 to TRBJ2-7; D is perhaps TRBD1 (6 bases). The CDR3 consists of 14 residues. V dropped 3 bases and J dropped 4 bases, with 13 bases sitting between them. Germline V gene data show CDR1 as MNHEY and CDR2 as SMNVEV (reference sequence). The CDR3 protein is CASSLGRGMYEQYF. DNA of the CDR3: TGTGCCAGCAGTTTGGGCAGGGGCATGTACGAGCAGTACTTC.

This chain's CDR3 is CASSLRLAGGETQYF. DNA of the CDR3: TGTGCCAGCAGCTTAAGGCTAGCGGGGGGGGAGACCCAGTACTTC. The V and J genes are TRBV5-4 and TRBJ2-5; 12 bases fit TRBD2. The CDR3 spans 15 residues. V dropped 2 bases and J dropped 5; count of bases not matched to a gene: 4. CDR1 is SGHNT, CDR2 YYREEE, per germline (reference sequence).

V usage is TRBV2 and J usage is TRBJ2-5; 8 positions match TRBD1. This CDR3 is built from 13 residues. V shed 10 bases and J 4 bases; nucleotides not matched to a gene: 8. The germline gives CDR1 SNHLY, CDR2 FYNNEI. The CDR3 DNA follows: TGTGCCACAAATGCAGGGGGCGTAGAGACCCAGTACTTC. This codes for CATNAGGVETQYF.

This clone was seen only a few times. The CDR3 DNA is TGCGCCAGCAGCCAAGACCACGGGAGCGGGGGAGCTTACGAGCAGTACTTC. It translates to CASSQDHGSGGAYEQYF. The rearrangement links TRBV4-3 to TRBJ2-7, with TRBD2 identical over 8 bases. The CDR3 totals 17 residues. Losses at the gene ends were 0 bases for V and 4 bases for J; bases not matched to a gene: 11. Germline CDR1 is LGHNA and CDR2 is YSLEER.

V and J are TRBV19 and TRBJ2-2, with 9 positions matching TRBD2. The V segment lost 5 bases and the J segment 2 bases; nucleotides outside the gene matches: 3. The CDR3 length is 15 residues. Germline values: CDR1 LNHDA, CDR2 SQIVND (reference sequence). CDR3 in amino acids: CASSRTSVNTGELFF. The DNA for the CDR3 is TGTGCCAGTAGTCGGACTAGCGTAAACACCGGGGAGCTGTTTTTT.

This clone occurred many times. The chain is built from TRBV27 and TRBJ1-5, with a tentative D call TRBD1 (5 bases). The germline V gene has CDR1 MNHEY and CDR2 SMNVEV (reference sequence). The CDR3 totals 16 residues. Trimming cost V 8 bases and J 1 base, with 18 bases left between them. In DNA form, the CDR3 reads TGTGCCAGCTCCTTAACGGGGGTAGGCAGCAATCAGCCCCAGCATTTT. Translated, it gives CASSLTGVGSNQPQHF.

The CDR3 DNA sequence: TGTGCCAGCACTGTGGGGCGATCTGGCACAGATACGCAGTATTTT. Residues: CASTVGRSGTDTQYF. V gene TRBV6-5 combines with J gene TRBJ2-3; possibly TRBD1 for D (5 bases). V dropped 7 bases and J dropped 1 base, with 15 bases sitting between them. CDR3 length: 15 amino acids. Germline-derived CDR1 and CDR2 are MNHEY and SVGAGI.

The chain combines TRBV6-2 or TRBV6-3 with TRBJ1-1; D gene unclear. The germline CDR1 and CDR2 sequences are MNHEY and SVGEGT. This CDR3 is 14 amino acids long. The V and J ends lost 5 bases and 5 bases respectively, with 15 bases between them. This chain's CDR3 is CASSPGSRGTEAFF. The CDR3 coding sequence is TGTGCCAGCAGTCCGGGGAGTCGGGGTACTGAAGCTTTCTTT.

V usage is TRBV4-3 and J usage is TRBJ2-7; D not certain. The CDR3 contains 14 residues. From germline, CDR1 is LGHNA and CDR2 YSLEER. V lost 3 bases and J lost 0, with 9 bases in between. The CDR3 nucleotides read TGCGCCAGCAGCCATCTCTCCAGCTCCTACGAGCAGTACTTC. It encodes CASSHLSSSYEQYF.

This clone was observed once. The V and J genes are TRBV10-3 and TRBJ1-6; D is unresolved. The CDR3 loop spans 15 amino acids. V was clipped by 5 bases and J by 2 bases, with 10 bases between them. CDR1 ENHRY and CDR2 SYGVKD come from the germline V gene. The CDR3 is CAISPREPYNSPLHF. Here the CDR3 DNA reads TGTGCCATCAGTCCCCGGGAGCCCTATAATTCACCCCTCCACTTT.

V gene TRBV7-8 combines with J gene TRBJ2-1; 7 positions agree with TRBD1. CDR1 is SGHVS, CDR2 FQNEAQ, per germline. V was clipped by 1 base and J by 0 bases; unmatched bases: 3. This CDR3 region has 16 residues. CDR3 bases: TGTGCCAGCAGCTTAGTACAGGGGAGCTCCTACAATGAGCAGTTCTTC. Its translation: CASSLVQGSSYNEQFF.

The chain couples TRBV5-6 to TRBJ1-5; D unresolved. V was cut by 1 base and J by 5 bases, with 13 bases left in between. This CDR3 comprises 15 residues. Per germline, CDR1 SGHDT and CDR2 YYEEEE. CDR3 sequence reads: CASSLFVQKYQPQHF. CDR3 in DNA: TGTGCCAGCAGCTTGTTTGTACAGAAGTATCAGCCCCAGCATTTT.

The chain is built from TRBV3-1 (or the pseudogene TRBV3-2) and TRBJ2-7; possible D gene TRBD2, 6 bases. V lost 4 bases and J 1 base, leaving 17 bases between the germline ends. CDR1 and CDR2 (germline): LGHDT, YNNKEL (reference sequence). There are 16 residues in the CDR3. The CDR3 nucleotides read TGTGCCAGCAGCCGTTCCGGGAGTAGTTGGTCCTACGAGCAGTACTTC. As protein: CASSRSGSSWSYEQYF.

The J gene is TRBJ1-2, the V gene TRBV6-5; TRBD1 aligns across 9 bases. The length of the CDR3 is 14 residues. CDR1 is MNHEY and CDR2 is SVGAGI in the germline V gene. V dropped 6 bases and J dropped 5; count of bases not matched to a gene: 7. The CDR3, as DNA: TGTGCCAGCAGCGGGGACAGGGTTTTGTATGGCTACACCTTC. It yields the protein CASSGDRVLYGYTF.

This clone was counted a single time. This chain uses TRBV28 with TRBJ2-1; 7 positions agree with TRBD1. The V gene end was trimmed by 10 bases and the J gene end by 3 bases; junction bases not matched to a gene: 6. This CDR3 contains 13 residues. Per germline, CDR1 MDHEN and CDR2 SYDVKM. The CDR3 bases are TGTGCCACCCATCGACAGGGCTACAATGAGCAGTTCTTC. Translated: CATHRQGYNEQFF. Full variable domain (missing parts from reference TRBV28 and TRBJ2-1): DVKVTQSSRYLVKRTGEKVFLECVQDMDHENMFWYRQDPGLGLRLIYFSYDVKMKEKGDIPEGYSVSREKKERFSLILESASTNQTSMYLCATHRQGYNEQFFGPGTRLTVL.

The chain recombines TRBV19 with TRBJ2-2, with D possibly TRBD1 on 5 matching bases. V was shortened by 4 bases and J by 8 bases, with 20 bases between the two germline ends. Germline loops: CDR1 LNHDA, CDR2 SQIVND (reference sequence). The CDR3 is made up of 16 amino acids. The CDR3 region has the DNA TGTGCCAGTAGTAACTCCGGACACAATCTCGGGGGGGAGCTGTTTTTT. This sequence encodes CASSNSGHNLGGELFF. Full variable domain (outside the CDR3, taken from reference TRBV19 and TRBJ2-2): DGGITQSPKYLFRKEGQNVTLSCEQNLNHDAMYWYRQDPGQGLRLIYYSQIVNDFQKGDIAEGYSVSREKKESFPLTVTSAQKNPTAFYLCASSNSGHNLGGELFFGEGSRLTVL.